This T cell receptor (beta chain) was identified in a study of blood T cell repertoires in COVID-19. About the study: Collection of acute and convalescent COVID-19 samples took place in the United States, Italy and Spain. PBMCs, B-cell-depleted T cells, or T cells were the source of the cDNA or gDNA that made up the material.

Original analysis: Estimated nucleated cell counts came from reference gene primer amplification. Profiling relied on immunoSEQ multiplex PCR, and the TCRdb table lists in-frame clones only, not all of them. V and J calls and clone size come straight from that table; D and trimming were deduced from the DNA. The sample has hundreds of thousands of clones; around four fifths are singletons. The length of the CDR3 is 15 residues. CDR1 SNHLY and CDR2 FYNNEI come from the germline V gene. Trimming stripped 0 bases from V and 2 bases from J, with 8 bases between. The chain combines TRBV2 with TRBJ2-1; D perhaps matches TRBD2 (5 bases). This receptor was obtained from a woman aged 50 to 60 with active or convalescent COVID-19. The sequenced material came from peripheral blood. CDR3 sequence (DNA): TGTGCCAGCAGTGAAGCCAGCGGAGCCTACAATGAGCAGTTCTTC. Residues: CASSEASGAYNEQFF.